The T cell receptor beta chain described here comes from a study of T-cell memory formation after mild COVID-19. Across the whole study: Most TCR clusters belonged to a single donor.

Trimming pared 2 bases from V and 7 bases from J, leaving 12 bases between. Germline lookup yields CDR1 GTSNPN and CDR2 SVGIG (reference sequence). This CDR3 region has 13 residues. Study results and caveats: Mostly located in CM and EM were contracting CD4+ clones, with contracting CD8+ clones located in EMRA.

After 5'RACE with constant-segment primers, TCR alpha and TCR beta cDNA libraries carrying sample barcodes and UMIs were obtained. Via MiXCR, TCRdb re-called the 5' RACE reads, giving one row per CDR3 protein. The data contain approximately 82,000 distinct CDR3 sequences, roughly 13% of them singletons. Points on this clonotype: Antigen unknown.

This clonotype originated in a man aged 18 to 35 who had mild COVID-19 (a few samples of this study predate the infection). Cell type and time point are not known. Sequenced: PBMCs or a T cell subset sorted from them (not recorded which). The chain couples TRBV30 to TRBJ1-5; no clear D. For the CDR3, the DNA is TGTGCCTGGAGTCCCCCGGGTGGCCAGCCCCAGCATTTT. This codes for CAWSPPGGQPQHF.